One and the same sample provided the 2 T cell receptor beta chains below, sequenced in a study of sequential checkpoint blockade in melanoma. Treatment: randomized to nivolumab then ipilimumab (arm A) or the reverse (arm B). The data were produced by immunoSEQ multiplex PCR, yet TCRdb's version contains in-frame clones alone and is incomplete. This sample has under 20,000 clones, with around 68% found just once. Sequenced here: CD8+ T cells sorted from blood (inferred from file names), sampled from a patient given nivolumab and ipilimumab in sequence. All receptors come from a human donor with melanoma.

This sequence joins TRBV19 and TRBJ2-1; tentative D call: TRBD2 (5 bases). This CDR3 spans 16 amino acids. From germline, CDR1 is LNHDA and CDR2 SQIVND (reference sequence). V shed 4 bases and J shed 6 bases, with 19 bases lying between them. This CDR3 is CASSTAPLGNANEQFF. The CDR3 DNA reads TGTGCCAGTAGTACCGCTCCCCTCGGGAATGCCAATGAGCAGTTCTTC. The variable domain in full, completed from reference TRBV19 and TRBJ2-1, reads DGGITQSPKYLFRKEGQNVTLSCEQNLNHDAMYWYRQDPGQGLRLIYYSQIVNDFQKGDIAEGYSVSREKKESFPLTVTSAQKNPTAFYLCASSTAPLGNANEQFFGPGTRLTVL.

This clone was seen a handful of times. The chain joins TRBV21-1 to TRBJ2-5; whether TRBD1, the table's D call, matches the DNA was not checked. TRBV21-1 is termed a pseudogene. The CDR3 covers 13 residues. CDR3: CASSKRGQETQYF. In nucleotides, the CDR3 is TGTGCCAGCAGCAAAAGGGGACAAGAGACCCAGTACTTC.